These 25 T cell receptor beta chains originate from one sample sequenced in a study of blood T cell repertoires in COVID-19. Data came from immunoSEQ multiplex PCR; TCRdb stores just in-frame clones and leaves some out. The data hold about 65,000 clones, with approximately 93% observed a single time. The sample consisted of peripheral blood. All receptors come from a man in his 70s with active COVID-19.

The rearrangement joins TRBV7-8 to TRBJ2-3; 9 bases match TRBD1. With 0 bases clipped from V and 0 bases from J, the junction kept 10 bases outside the gene matches. Germline CDR1 reads SGHVS; CDR2 reads FQNEAQ. The length of the CDR3 is 19 residues. The CDR3 loop reads CASSLATGQGLSSTDTQYF. The CDR3 DNA is TGTGCCAGCAGCTTAGCGACGGGACAGGGTCTTTCTAGCACAGATACGCAGTATTTT. The whole variable domain, filled in from reference TRBV7-8 and TRBJ2-3, reads GAGVSQSPRYKVAKRGQDVALRCDPISGHVSLFWYQQALGQGPEFLTYFQNEAQLDKSGLPSDRFFAERPEGSVSTLKIQRTQQEDSAVYLCASSLATGQGLSSTDTQYFGPGTRLTVL.

Turning to this clone: In the same sample, other DNA sequences code for this CDR3. V is TRBV6-2 or TRBV6-3 and J is TRBJ1-4; 7 bases are shared with TRBD1. J gave up 7 bases and V 5 bases, and 10 bases lay outside the gene matches. The CDR3 consists of 15 residues. Germline values: CDR1 MNHEY, CDR2 SVGEGT. The CDR3 reads CASSRTGVPTEKLFF. The CDR3 DNA reads TGTGCCAGCAGTCGCACAGGGGTCCCCACTGAAAAACTGTTTTTT.

The CDR3 loop is CASSWTGGTEAFF. The CDR3 nucleotides read TGTGCCAGCAGCTGGACAGGGGGCACTGAAGCTTTCTTT. The V call is TRBV7-9, the J call TRBJ1-1; 10 positions match TRBD1. The J segment lost 4 bases and the V segment lost 4 bases, leaving 0 bases of the junction unmatched. This CDR3 is built from 13 residues. From germline, CDR1 is SEHNR and CDR2 FQNEAQ (reference sequence).

J is TRBJ1-1 and V is TRBV6-5; D is uncertain. From germline, CDR1 is MNHEY and CDR2 SVGAGI. This CDR3 is 15 amino acids long. V was shortened by 8 bases and J by 1 base, with 17 bases between the two germline ends. CDR3 protein: CASHFHWAGNTEAFF. CDR3 nucleotides: TGTGCCAGCCATTTTCACTGGGCGGGGAACACTGAAGCTTTCTTT.

The chain uses TRBV25-1 and TRBJ1-3, with D possibly being TRBD1 (5 bases). The CDR3 loop spans 14 amino acids. Germline V lookup: CDR1 MGHDK, CDR2 SYGVNS. The V gene lost 2 bases and the J gene lost 2 bases, with 7 bases spanning the gap. The CDR3 bases are TGTGCCAGCAGTGAACGGGGGACTGGAAACACCATATATTTT. Its translation: CASSERGTGNTIYF.

This clone is deemed medium-sized. CDR3 residues: CASSELGQGSNQPQHF. As DNA, the CDR3 is TGTGCCAGCAGTGAACTTGGACAGGGTAGCAATCAGCCCCAGCATTTT. The chain joins TRBV6-1 to TRBJ1-5; 8 bases are shared with TRBD1. V was clipped by 2 bases and J by 0 bases; unmatched bases: 3. The CDR3 is 16 amino acids. CDR1 and CDR2 from the germline V gene are MNHNS and SASEGT.

The rearrangement links TRBV2 to TRBJ1-3; D is unclear. Germline CDR1 and CDR2: SNHLY and FYNNEI. V lost 2 bases and J lost 0, with 11 bases in between. This CDR3 has 16 amino acids. The CDR3 protein is CASSESGSRSGNTIYF. CDR3 bases: TGTGCCAGCAGTGAATCGGGATCCCGCTCTGGAAACACCATATATTTT.

The chain is built from TRBV4-2 and TRBJ1-2; D perhaps matches TRBD1 (5 bases). The V and J ends lost 4 bases and 7 bases respectively, with 19 bases between them. From germline, CDR1 is LGHNA and CDR2 YNFKEQ. This CDR3 is built from 15 residues. CDR3 amino acids: CASSPVVGTQGGYTF. The CDR3 region has the DNA TGTGCCAGCAGCCCAGTCGTAGGCACTCAGGGTGGCTACACCTTC.

This clone was recorded only once. The genes are TRBV2 and TRBJ2-7; a weak D match, TRBD2 (6 bases). The length of the CDR3 is 13 residues. The germline gives CDR1 SNHLY, CDR2 FYNNEI. The V end lost 2 bases, the J end lost 7 bases, and 12 bases lay between the germline ends. CDR3 sequence (DNA): TGTGCCAGCAGTGAAACTAGCCGATGGGAGCAGTACGTC. It is translated as CASSETSRWEQYV.

V usage is TRBV4-1 and J usage is TRBJ1-1; TRBD1 matches at 7 bases. J lost 8 bases, V lost 0 bases, and 15 bases had no gene match. The CDR3 has 17 amino acids. Germline CDR1 is MGHRA and CDR2 is YSYEKL. The CDR3 nucleotides are TGCGCCAGCAGCCAAGAAGGTCATGGCAGGGGGTTACGAGAAGCTTTCTTT. Translation: CASSQEGHGRGLREAFF.

The J gene is TRBJ1-1, the V gene TRBV7-2; 8 bases fit TRBD1. There are 16 residues in the CDR3. Germline trimming cut 4 bases from V and 3 bases from J; bases unmatched to any gene: 10. Germline lookup yields CDR1 SGHTA and CDR2 FQGNSA. Here the CDR3 DNA reads TGTGCCAGCAGCTCCGACAGGGGTAGGGACTACACTGAAGCTTTCTTT. It yields the protein CASSSDRGRDYTEAFF.

The rearrangement uses TRBV3-1 (or the pseudogene TRBV3-2) and TRBJ2-1, with 8 bases identical to TRBD1. The CDR3 spans 12 residues. V lost 8 bases and J lost 5; bases outside the gene matches: 2. Germline CDR1 LGHDT, CDR2 YNNKEL (reference sequence). The CDR3 reads CASRQGNNEQFF. The DNA for the CDR3 is TGTGCCAGCCGACAGGGGAACAATGAGCAGTTCTTC.

The chain joins TRBV21-1 to TRBJ1-2; the DNA was not used to check the table's D call, TRBD1. TRBV21-1 is recorded as a pseudogene. The CDR3 has 16 amino acids. CDR3 DNA: TGTGCCAGCAGCCCCCTGAGGTACAGGGTGCCCTATGGCTACACCTTC. Amino acid sequence: CASSPLRYRVPYGYTF.

DNA of the CDR3: TGCAGCGTTGATAGCGACTCGACAGATACGCAGTATTTT. The encoded protein is CSVDSDSTDTQYF. The gene calls are TRBV29-1 and TRBJ2-3; tentative D call: TRBD2 (5 bases). The CDR3 contains 13 residues. The germline V gene encodes CDR1 SQVTM and CDR2 ANQGSEA. The V and J ends lost 3 bases and 3 bases respectively, with 10 bases between them.

J is TRBJ1-2 and V is TRBV5-1, with 8 positions matching TRBD1. Germline assignment: CDR1 SGHRS and CDR2 YFSETQ. Losses at the gene ends were 0 bases for V and 0 bases for J; bases not matched to a gene: 4. The CDR3 length is 16 residues. CDR3 sequence reads: CASSLEAGGSNYGYTF. Written as DNA, the CDR3 is TGCGCCAGCAGCTTGGAGGCAGGGGGCTCTAACTATGGCTACACCTTC.

V and J are TRBV4-3 and TRBJ1-3; no clear D gene. V was cut by 0 bases and J by 2 bases, with 23 bases left in between. The CDR3 is 20 residues long. From germline, CDR1 is LGHNA and CDR2 YSLEER. The CDR3: CASSQDYPPGPGGAGNTIYF. CDR3 DNA: TGCGCCAGCAGCCAAGATTATCCACCGGGCCCGGGAGGCGCTGGAAACACCATATATTTT.

This clone was detected a few times. The chain joins TRBV12-3 or TRBV12-4 to TRBJ1-5; possible D gene TRBD1, 6 bases. Trimming removed 1 base from V and 9 bases from J, with 10 bases in between. This CDR3 has 13 residues. This chain's CDR3 is CASSLEQGGPQHF. The CDR3 DNA sequence: TGTGCCAGCAGTTTAGAACAGGGTGGGCCCCAGCATTTT.

V and J are TRBV11-3 and TRBJ2-2; TRBD2 is a possible D gene (7 bases). Trimming pared 4 bases from V and 1 base from J, leaving 10 bases between. The germline V gene has CDR1 SGHNT and CDR2 YENEEA. The CDR3 has 15 amino acids. CDR3 loop: CASSSGGWNTGELFF. Written as DNA, the CDR3 is TGTGCCAGCAGCTCGGGGGGCTGGAACACCGGGGAGCTGTTTTTT.

The J gene is TRBJ2-1, the V gene TRBV6-6; 12 positions match TRBD2. The CDR3 spans 16 residues. Germline CDR1 MNHNY, CDR2 SVGAGI (reference sequence). Trimming removed 4 bases from V and 8 bases from J; junction bases left unmatched: 9. The CDR3 nucleotides read TGTGCCAGCAGTTCACCTAGCGGGGGGGCCGGCTATGAGCAGTTCTTC. This translates into CASSSPSGGAGYEQFF.

The chain has TRBV19 and TRBJ2-2; 10 bases agree with TRBD2. CDR1 is LNHDA, CDR2 SQIVND, per germline (reference sequence). This CDR3 has 15 residues. V was clipped by 7 bases and J by 0 bases; unmatched bases: 2. The CDR3 is CASTGLATNTGELFF. DNA of the CDR3: TGTGCCAGTACGGGACTAGCGACGAACACCGGGGAGCTGTTTTTT.

CDR3 amino acids: CASSPINRGGDTEAFF. The CDR3, as DNA: TGTGCCAGCTCACCAATAAACAGGGGCGGGGACACTGAAGCTTTCTTT. This sequence joins TRBV18 and TRBJ1-1; 7 bases agree with TRBD1. The V segment lost 2 bases and the J segment 3 bases; nucleotides outside the gene matches: 9. CDR1 is KGHSH and CDR2 is LQKENI in the germline V gene. This CDR3 region has 16 residues.

The genes are TRBV6-5 and TRBJ2-3; 10 positions agree with TRBD2. The CDR3 totals 14 residues. V gave up 7 bases and J gave up 6 bases; unmatched junction bases: 7. CDR1 and CDR2 (germline): MNHEY, SVGAGI. For the CDR3, the DNA is TGTGCCAGCAAAAAAAGCGGGGGGGCGGATACGCAGTATTTT. It translates to CASKKSGGADTQYF.

The gene calls are TRBV19 and TRBJ2-2; 7 bases fit TRBD1. CDR3 size: 15 residues. Germline loops: CDR1 LNHDA, CDR2 SQIVND (reference sequence). V was clipped by 7 bases and J by 0 bases; unmatched bases: 5. The CDR3 region is CASKNRGPNTGELFF. The CDR3 DNA sequence: TGTGCCAGTAAAAACAGGGGTCCGAACACCGGGGAGCTGTTTTTT.

This sequence joins TRBV19 and TRBJ2-5, with 9 bases lining up with TRBD1. Looked up from germline, CDR1 is LNHDA and CDR2 is SQIVND (reference sequence). V lost 7 bases and J lost 4; bases outside the gene matches: 4. The CDR3 covers 13 residues. The CDR3 loop reads CASNRGRGETQYF. The CDR3 DNA reads TGTGCCAGTAACAGGGGGCGGGGAGAGACCCAGTACTTC.

This clone occurred once. The genes are TRBV10-3 and TRBJ2-7, with a tentative D call TRBD1 (7 bases). The CDR3 contains 13 residues. Germline CDR1 is ENHRY and CDR2 is SYGVKD. The V gene lost 8 bases and the J gene lost 4 bases, with 15 bases spanning the gap. CDR3 nucleotides: TGTGCCATCGCACCAGGGGGGATTTACGAGCAGTACGTC. Its protein product is CAIAPGGIYEQYV.